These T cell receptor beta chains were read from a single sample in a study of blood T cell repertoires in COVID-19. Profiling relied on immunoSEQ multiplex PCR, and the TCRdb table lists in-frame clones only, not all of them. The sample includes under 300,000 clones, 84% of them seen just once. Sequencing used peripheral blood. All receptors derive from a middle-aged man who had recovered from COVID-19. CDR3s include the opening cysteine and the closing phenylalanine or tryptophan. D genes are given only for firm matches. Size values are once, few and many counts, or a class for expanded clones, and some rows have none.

CDR3aa: CASSRWTSANEQFF; CDR3nt: TGTGCCAGCAGCCGGTGGACTAGCGCAAATGAGCAGTTCTTC; j_gene: TRBJ2-1; v_gene: TRBV7-2; d_gene: TRBD2; abundance: NA
CDR3aa: CASSAGAETQYF; CDR3nt: TGTGCCAGCAGCGCAGGGGCAGAGACCCAGTACTTC; j_gene: TRBJ2-5; v_gene: TRBV7-9; d_gene: NA; abundance: few
CDR3aa: CASSLYTGTGKMNTEAFF; CDR3nt: TGTGCCAGCAGCCTTTATACCGGGACAGGTAAAATGAACACTGAAGCTTTCTTT; j_gene: TRBJ1-1; v_gene: TRBV3-1/TRBV3-2; d_gene: TRBD1; abundance: once
CDR3aa: CAWKSMIRGQGNEQYF; CDR3nt: TGTGCCTGGAAATCTATGATCCGGGGCCAGGGGAACGAGCAGTACTTC; j_gene: TRBJ2-7; v_gene: TRBV30; d_gene: NA; abundance: NA
CDR3aa: CAWMWREEVQGEQFF; CDR3nt: TGTGCCTGGATGTGGCGGGAGGAGGTTCAGGGTGAGCAGTTCTTC; j_gene: TRBJ2-1; v_gene: TRBV30; d_gene: TRBD2; abundance: NA
CDR3aa: CASSIKGNYGYTF; CDR3nt: TGTGCCAGTAGTATCAAGGGGAACTATGGCTACACCTTC; j_gene: TRBJ1-2; v_gene: TRBV19; d_gene: NA; abundance: few
CDR3aa: CASSVGLALSSYEQYF; CDR3nt: TGTGCCAGCAGCGTCGGACTAGCGCTGAGCTCCTACGAGCAGTACTTC; j_gene: TRBJ2-7; v_gene: TRBV9; d_gene: TRBD2; abundance: NA
CDR3aa: CASSLALGARRAFF; CDR3nt: TGCGCCAGCAGCTTGGCCCTAGGCGCCCGAAGGGCTTTCTTT; j_gene: TRBJ1-1; v_gene: TRBV5-1; d_gene: NA; abundance: NA
CDR3aa: CASSLDGSGPFTMDTQYF; CDR3nt: TGCGCCAGCAGCTTGGATGGGAGCGGGCCTTTCACGATGGATACGCAGTATTTT; j_gene: TRBJ2-3; v_gene: TRBV5-1; d_gene: NA; abundance: NA
CDR3aa: CASIPPSGSYDEQYF; CDR3nt: TGTGCCAGCATCCCCCCCAGCGGGAGTTACGACGAGCAGTACTTC; j_gene: TRBJ2-7; v_gene: TRBV7-2; d_gene: TRBD2; abundance: once